Following are 32 T cell receptor beta chains from one sample sequenced in a study of neurological immune-mediated disorders. TCRdb itself ran the 5' RACE reads through MiXCR, one entry per CDR3 protein. The sample has tens of thousands of distinct CDR3 sequences, about 7% seen once. Sequencing was done on a sample of PBMCs. These receptors were obtained from a woman in her forties in good health.

To note about this clonotype: This may arise from a read error, as a much more abundant clone is one base away. The chain uses TRBV20-1 and TRBJ2-2; possibly TRBD2 for D (5 bases). The CDR3 is 13 amino acids. V was cut by 6 bases and J by 4 bases, with 12 bases left in between. Germline CDR1 is DFQATT and CDR2 is SNEGSKA (reference sequence). The CDR3 loop is CSAPRTRTGELFF. Here the CDR3 DNA reads TGCAGTGCCCCCAGGACTCGCACCGGGGAGCTGTTTTTT.

This clonotype has ten or more counts. The rearrangement links TRBV5-1 to TRBJ1-2, with a possible D match to TRBD1 (6 bases). There are 14 residues in the CDR3. Germline loops: CDR1 SGHRS, CDR2 YFSETQ. V was trimmed by 4 bases and J by 2 bases, leaving 12 bases between them. Written as DNA, the CDR3 is TGCGCCAGCAGCGATCGAACAGGGAACTATGGCTACACCTTC. Its protein is CASSDRTGNYGYTF.

At least ten counts were recorded for this clonotype. V is TRBV5-1 and J is TRBJ1-2, with D unclear. CDR3 size: 14 residues. From germline, CDR1 is SGHRS and CDR2 YFSETQ. V lost 0 bases and J 3 bases, leaving 9 bases between the germline ends. CDR3 region: CASSLGGFDYGYTF. In nucleotides, the CDR3 is TGCGCCAGCAGCTTGGGAGGCTTCGACTATGGCTACACCTTC. The whole variable domain, remainder taken from reference TRBV5-1 and TRBJ1-2, is KAGVTQTPRYLIKTRGQQVTLSCSPISGHRSVSWYQQTPGQGLQFLFEYFSETQRNKGNFPGRFSGRQFSNSRSEMNVSTLELGDSALYLCASSLGGFDYGYTFGSGTRLTVV.

This clonotype has ten or more counts. V usage is TRBV10-3 and J usage is TRBJ2-1; D is uncertain. The germline gives CDR1 ENHRY, CDR2 SYGVKD. The CDR3 covers 15 residues. Trimming removed 2 bases at V and 3 bases at J, with 11 bases between. The CDR3 region has the DNA TGTGCCATCAGTGAGGCCGGGCTAAACTACAATGAGCAGTTCTTC. Translation gives CAISEAGLNYNEQFF.

This clonotype was found many times. The chain carries TRBV6-5 and TRBJ1-5; 9 nucleotides align to TRBD1. The CDR3 is 16 amino acids. Trimming removed 8 bases from V and 3 bases from J; junction bases left unmatched: 11. Per the germline V gene, CDR1 is MNHEY and CDR2 is SVGAGI. As DNA, the CDR3 is TGTGCCAGCCGACAGGCCGGGACAGGGAACAATCAGCCCCAGCATTTT. Translated: CASRQAGTGNNQPQHF.

This clonotype was seen many times. The rearrangement uses TRBV6-5 and TRBJ1-2, with 7 positions matching TRBD1. From germline, CDR1 is MNHEY and CDR2 SVGAGI. Trimming took 8 bases from V and 7 from J; bases not matched to a gene: 4. The CDR3 has 11 amino acids. The CDR3 sequence: CASYHRGGYTF. The CDR3, as DNA: TGTGCCAGCTACCACAGGGGTGGCTACACCTTC.

This clonotype showed up just a few times. The chain combines TRBV27 with TRBJ1-1, with D maybe TRBD1 (5 bases). Trimming cost V 7 bases and J 5 bases, with 8 bases left between them. Germline V gene lookup returns CDR1 MNHEY and CDR2 SMNVEV (reference sequence). CDR3 size: 11 residues. CDR3 in DNA: TGTGCCAGCATGGGGGAAACTGAAGCTTTCTTT. Its translation is CASMGETEAFF.

In this sample, this clonotype turned up many times. The V call is TRBV5-1, the J call TRBJ1-1; possible D gene TRBD1, 5 bases. This CDR3 has 11 amino acids. With 5 bases removed from V and 6 bases from J, the gap between germline ends came to 8 bases. The germline CDR1 and CDR2 sequences are SGHRS and YFSETQ. CDR3: CASRAGSEAFF. CDR3 nucleotides: TGCGCCAGCAGGGCAGGGTCTGAAGCTTTCTTT.

This clonotype was seen repeatedly, ten times or more. V and J are TRBV12-3 or TRBV12-4 and TRBJ2-1; D might be TRBD2 (6 bases). CDR3 length: 15 residues. The V end was cut by 6 bases, the J end by 4 bases, with 16 bases between. In nucleotides, the CDR3 is TGTGCCAGCAGCCCCGCGGTAGCGGCTTACAATGAGCAGTTCTTC. Protein sequence: CASSPAVAAYNEQFF.

This clonotype was seen many times. The V and J genes are TRBV2 and TRBJ2-5; D is ambiguous. The CDR3 totals 13 residues. The V gene lost 3 bases and the J gene lost 4 bases, with 9 bases spanning the gap. CDR1 and CDR2 (germline): SNHLY, FYNNEI. The CDR3 region is CASSDVVGETQYF. For the CDR3, the DNA is TGTGCCAGCAGTGATGTTGTAGGAGAGACCCAGTACTTC.

This clonotype was found many times. The rearrangement uses TRBV7-9 and TRBJ2-7; D may be TRBD2 (6 bases). The V gene lost 4 bases and the J gene lost 0 bases, with 19 bases spanning the gap. The CDR3 extends over 17 amino acids. In germline, CDR1 is SEHNR, CDR2 FQNEAQ (reference sequence). CDR3 DNA sequence: TGTGCCAGCAGCTCCAGCAGCCTTGGGCGGGGCTCCTACGAGCAGTACTTC. Residues: CASSSSSLGRGSYEQYF.

This clonotype has at least ten counts. This rearrangement joins TRBV5-1 to TRBJ2-1; D may be TRBD1 (6 bases). The V end lost 5 bases, the J end lost 2 bases, and 14 bases lay between the germline ends. The CDR3 covers 15 residues. Germline values: CDR1 SGHRS, CDR2 YFSETQ. In nucleotides, the CDR3 is TGCGCCAGCAGGCGTCTAGAGGGGGCCTACAATGAGCAGTTCTTC. Translated, it gives CASRRLEGAYNEQFF.

V is TRBV20-1 and J is TRBJ2-3, with TRBD1 matching over 7 bases. The CDR3 is 14 amino acids. CDR1 is DFQATT, CDR2 SNEGSKA, per germline (reference sequence). The J segment lost 0 bases and the V segment lost 6 bases, leaving 6 bases of the junction unmatched. The DNA for the CDR3 is TGCAGTGCGGTTGGGACAGCTAGCACAGATACGCAGTATTTT. Its translation: CSAVGTASTDTQYF.

The sample holds many counts of this clonotype. J is TRBJ2-3 and V is TRBV6-1; no definite D call. With 2 bases removed from V and 8 bases from J, the gap between germline ends came to 8 bases. The CDR3 extends over 12 amino acids. Germline-derived CDR1 and CDR2 are MNHNS and SASEGT. CDR3 in DNA: TGTGCCAGCAGTGAATCAGTTGGTACGCAGTATTTT. It translates to CASSESVGTQYF.

Many counts were recorded for this clonotype. This sequence joins TRBV12-3 or TRBV12-4 and TRBJ2-1; TRBD2 matches at 8 bases. The CDR3 totals 15 residues. V shed 3 bases, J shed 4 bases, and the junction held 5 bases outside the gene matches. The CDR3 loop reads CASSFRLAGYNEQFF. CDR3 sequence (DNA): TGTGCCAGCAGTTTTCGGCTAGCGGGTTACAATGAGCAGTTCTTC.

This clonotype occurred many times. The CDR3 reads CASSLEVGAYNEQFF. CDR3 nucleotides: TGTGCCAGCAGCTTAGAGGTGGGGGCCTACAATGAGCAGTTCTTC. This chain uses TRBV11-2 with TRBJ2-1; either TRBD1 or TRBD2 may fit D (5 bases each). Trimming left V 0 bases short and J 2 bases short, with 8 bases between. The germline V gene encodes CDR1 SGHAT and CDR2 FQNNGV. CDR3 size: 15 residues.

This clonotype was seen ten or more times. This sequence joins TRBV5-1 and TRBJ1-5; 9 positions match TRBD1. CDR1 is SGHRS, CDR2 YFSETQ, per germline. After removal of 3 bases from V and 6 bases from J, the junction contained 7 bases not matched to a gene. This CDR3 is built from 15 residues. CDR3 sequence: CASSSTGGAGQPQHF. For the CDR3, the DNA is TGCGCCAGCAGCTCTACAGGGGGCGCGGGTCAGCCCCAGCATTTT.

As to this clonotype: One end of the junction fails to match germline, which may point to a read error. The chain carries TRBV7-9 and TRBJ2-1; D possibly corresponds to TRBD2 (5 bases). CDR1 is SEHNR, CDR2 FQNEAQ, per germline (reference sequence). The CDR3 consists of 12 residues. The CDR3 sequence is CASSPLGDDQFF. In DNA form, the CDR3 reads TGTGCCAGCAGCCCCCTCGGGGATGATCAGTTCTTC.

This clonotype appeared many times. The chain is built from TRBV20-1 and TRBJ2-5; TRBD2 aligns across 12 bases. V was pared by 3 bases and J by 5 bases, with 10 bases of the junction left unmatched. The germline gives CDR1 DFQATT, CDR2 SNEGSKA (reference sequence). CDR3 length: 16 amino acids. For the CDR3, the DNA is TGCAGTGCTAGGGGCCCTAGCGGGGGGGCTTGGGAGACCCAGTACTTC. As protein: CSARGPSGGAWETQYF.

The table lists this clonotype with many counts. In DNA form, the CDR3 reads TGCGCCAGCAGCTTAAGGACAGGGGGCGACTATGGCTACACCTTC. This encodes CASSLRTGGDYGYTF. The chain carries TRBV5-1 and TRBJ1-2, with 11 positions matching TRBD1. CDR1 SGHRS and CDR2 YFSETQ come from the germline V gene. This CDR3 has 15 residues. J was trimmed by 3 bases and V by 2 bases; bases with no gene match: 3.

With regard to this clonotype: An end of the junction differs from the germline gene, which may be a read error. This chain connects TRBV12-3 or TRBV12-4 to TRBJ1-1; TRBD1 is a possible D gene (6 bases). CDR3 length: 15 amino acids. CDR3 DNA sequence: TGTGCCAGCAGTTCCGGGGACGGGGGCTACACTGCAGCTTTCTTT. Protein sequence: CASSSGDGGYTAAFF.

This clonotype was counted ten times or more. The chain combines TRBV12-3 or TRBV12-4 with TRBJ2-4; 12 bases are shared with TRBD2. Trimming cost V 2 bases and J 0 bases; bases outside gene matches: 8. This CDR3 has 19 amino acids. The CDR3 DNA sequence: TGTGCCAGCAGTTTAAGACTAGCGGGGGACCTTATAGCCAAAAACATTCAGTACTTC. Translating it yields CASSLRLAGDLIAKNIQYF.

This clonotype was found many times. The chain uses TRBV7-2 and TRBJ1-2, with D unclear. V was clipped by 1 base and J by 10 bases, with 10 bases between them. Germline V gene data show CDR1 as SGHTA and CDR2 as FQGNSA. This CDR3 contains 12 residues. CDR3 DNA sequence: TGTGCCAGCAGCTTAGGCAGGATATACTACACCTTC. Amino acid sequence: CASSLGRIYYTF.

This clonotype was seen repeatedly, ten times or more. The rearrangement joins TRBV5-5 to TRBJ2-3; no firm D call. The CDR3 loop spans 12 amino acids. V gave up 0 bases and J gave up 6 bases, with 5 bases separating them. CDR1 and CDR2 (germline): SGHKS, YYEKEE (reference sequence). CDR3 amino acids: CASSLGWDTQYF. Here the CDR3 DNA reads TGTGCCAGCAGCTTGGGATGGGATACGCAGTATTTT.

This clonotype was recorded many times. V gene TRBV6-1 combines with J gene TRBJ1-3; 7 bases align to TRBD1. Germline CDR1 is MNHNS and CDR2 is SASEGT. CDR3 length: 15 residues. V lost 0 bases and J lost 4; bases outside the gene matches: 3. The DNA for the CDR3 is TGTGCCAGCAGTGAAGCCGAGGGACAGGGAAACACCATATATTTT. This gives the protein CASSEAEGQGNTIYF.

This clonotype was picked up many times. The chain uses TRBV7-8 and TRBJ2-3; D might be TRBD2 (6 bases). Trimming pared 5 bases from V and 6 bases from J, leaving 21 bases between. Per the germline V gene, CDR1 is SGHVS and CDR2 is FQNEAQ. CDR3 size: 16 residues. The CDR3 DNA reads TGTGCCAGCAGCCCGGGGCCGGGACTCCGGGGGGATACGCAGTATTTT. It translates to CASSPGPGLRGDTQYF.

This clonotype came up many times. The chain is built from TRBV12-3 or TRBV12-4 and TRBJ1-1; 7 positions match TRBD1. V lost 5 bases, J lost 8 bases, and 14 bases stayed unmatched. The length of the CDR3 is 15 residues. CDR3: CASSVQGPPFVEAFF. The CDR3, as DNA: TGTGCCAGCAGTGTACAGGGGCCTCCTTTTGTCGAAGCTTTCTTT.

This clonotype was seen ten or more times. CDR3 in DNA: TGCAGCGTTCGCTCCTACAATGAGCAGTTCTTC. This gives the protein CSVRSYNEQFF. The genes are TRBV29-1 and TRBJ2-1; the D is unclear. Germline CDR1 and CDR2: SQVTM and ANQGSEA. This CDR3 spans 11 amino acids. The V end was cut by 5 bases, the J end by 0 bases, with 2 bases between.

The chain employs TRBV20-1 and TRBJ2-4; 8 bases are shared with TRBD2. Germline V gives CDR1 DFQATT, CDR2 SNEGSKA (reference sequence). The CDR3 length is 15 residues. V gave up 0 bases and J gave up 6 bases; unmatched junction bases: 7. The CDR3 protein is CSARDVTGTRNIQYF. CDR3 DNA: TGCAGTGCTAGAGACGTAACCGGGACTAGAAACATTCAGTACTTC.

In its sample, this clonotype was seen many times. The gene calls are TRBV9 and TRBJ2-5; no firm D call. The CDR3 extends over 13 amino acids. Germline V gives CDR1 SGDLS, CDR2 YYNGEE. Trimming removed 1 base at V and 3 bases at J, with 7 bases between. The CDR3 sequence is CASSVTPEETQYF. The DNA of the CDR3 is TGTGCCAGCAGCGTAACCCCGGAAGAGACCCAGTACTTC.

This clonotype has at least ten counts. The chain couples TRBV9 to TRBJ2-4; D is perhaps TRBD2 (8 bases). Germline V CDR1 and CDR2: SGDLS, YYNGEE. V dropped 3 bases and J dropped 1 base, with 17 bases sitting between them. CDR3 length: 17 amino acids. CDR3 sequence reads: CASSEGAGGAAKNIQYF. The CDR3 DNA is TGTGCCAGCAGCGAGGGGGCCGGGGGGGCGGCCAAAAACATTCAGTACTTC. Full variable domain (remainder filled in from reference TRBV9 and TRBJ2-4): DSGVTQTPKHLITATGQRVTLRCSPRSGDLSVYWYQQSLDQGLQFLIQYYNGEERAKGNILERFSAQQFPDLHSELNLSSLELGDSALYFCASSEGAGGAAKNIQYFGAGTRLSVL.

The table lists this clonotype with many counts. The rearrangement links TRBV6-5 to TRBJ1-3; D possibly corresponds to TRBD1 (5 bases). Germline V gene sequence: CDR1 MNHEY, CDR2 SVGAGI. The CDR3 loop spans 16 amino acids. Trimming took 2 bases from V and 0 from J, leaving 11 bases between them. CDR3 residues: CASSYGQGSSGNTIYF. The CDR3 DNA reads TGTGCCAGCAGTTACGGGCAGGGAAGCTCTGGAAACACCATATATTTT.